Listed here are 19 T cell receptor beta chains from one sample, sequenced in a study of cytomegalovirus exposure and HLA in healthy donors. The PCR contained 60 Vbeta and 13 Jbeta primers. TCRdb's table, derived via immunoSEQ multiplex PCR, lists solely in-frame clones and lacks some. The data show 98,000 or so clones, with 65% to 80% seen just once and 16% held by the top ten. Sequencing input: PBMCs. These receptors came from a man between 60 and 75 years old in good health and CMV-seropositive.

The chain couples TRBV5-1 to TRBJ2-2, with D perhaps TRBD1 (5 bases). The CDR3 has 14 residues. Germline CDR1 reads SGHRS; CDR2 reads YFSETQ. Deletions cut 5 bases from V and 6 bases from J, with 14 bases between. CDR3: CASSRQGHSGELFF. Written as DNA, the CDR3 is TGCGCCAGCAGTCGGCAGGGTCATTCCGGGGAGCTGTTTTTT. Together with reference TRBV5-1 and TRBJ2-2, the CDR3 gives the full variable domain: KAGVTQTPRYLIKTRGQQVTLSCSPISGHRSVSWYQQTPGQGLQFLFEYFSETQRNKGNFPGRFSGRQFSNSRSEMNVSTLELGDSALYLCASSRQGHSGELFFGEGSRLTVL.

This clone occurred a few times. V gene TRBV5-4 combines with J gene TRBJ2-7; possibly TRBD2 for D (6 bases). Trimming stripped 0 bases from V and 2 bases from J, with 9 bases between. This CDR3 is built from 14 residues. From germline, CDR1 is SGHNT and CDR2 YYREEE (reference sequence). The CDR3 DNA reads as TGTGCCAGCAGCTTGGAGGGCGGGACCTACGAGCAGTACTTC. Protein: CASSLEGGTYEQYF.

The chain recombines TRBV7-2 with TRBJ2-5; possibly TRBD1 for D (5 bases). CDR3 length equals 13 residues. V dropped 5 bases and J dropped 4 bases, with 11 bases sitting between them. Per the germline V gene, CDR1 is SGHTA and CDR2 is FQGNSA. In nucleotides, the CDR3 is TGTGCCAGCAGCCTGGGTCAGGGAGAGACCCAGTACTTC. It yields the protein CASSLGQGETQYF.

This chain connects TRBV7-2 to TRBJ1-4; 9 nucleotides line up with TRBD1. The germline CDR1 and CDR2 sequences are SGHTA and FQGNSA. CDR3 length: 15 amino acids. The V and J ends lost 3 bases and 10 bases, in that order; junction bases with no gene match: 9. CDR3: CASSLGQGAILKLFF. The CDR3 DNA follows: TGTGCCAGCAGCTTGGGACAGGGCGCTATTTTAAAACTGTTTTTT.

This clone showed up many times. The chain is built from TRBV6-1 and TRBJ2-2; TRBD2 agrees at 11 bases. Per germline, CDR1 MNHNS and CDR2 SASEGT. The V and J ends lost 9 bases and 3 bases, in that order; junction bases with no gene match: 6. CDR3 length equals 15 residues. This CDR3 reads CASPTSGGDTGELFF. The CDR3 DNA sequence: TGTGCCAGTCCAACTAGCGGGGGAGACACCGGGGAGCTGTTTTTT.

This clone was counted between two and nine times. The chain joins TRBV19 to TRBJ2-4, with D possibly matching TRBD1 (6 bases). The CDR3 loop spans 15 amino acids. CDR1 and CDR2 (germline): LNHDA, SQIVND (reference sequence). V was pared by 8 bases and J by 2 bases, with 16 bases between. The CDR3 protein is CASLDRTVSKNIQYF. The CDR3 coding sequence is TGTGCCAGTCTCGACAGGACGGTCTCCAAAAACATTCAGTACTTC.

This chain uses TRBV10-1 with TRBJ1-1; no reliable D call. This CDR3 contains 13 residues. Germline-derived CDR1 and CDR2 are WNHNN and SYGVQD (reference sequence). V was trimmed by 5 bases and J by 1 base, leaving 8 bases between them. CDR3 residues: CASSFTANTEAFF. The CDR3 nucleotides read TGCGCCAGCAGTTTTACAGCGAACACTGAAGCTTTCTTT.

This sequence joins TRBV10-2 and TRBJ1-1; TRBD1 matches at 8 bases. Germline V gene sequence: CDR1 WSHSY, CDR2 SAAADI. The CDR3 is 15 amino acids. With 4 bases clipped from V and 5 bases from J, the junction kept 9 bases outside the gene matches. In DNA form, the CDR3 reads TGCGCCAGCAGTGCTTATGAGAACAGGGGGACTGAAGCTTTCTTT. It translates to CASSAYENRGTEAFF.

J is TRBJ1-1 and V is TRBV7-9; D might be TRBD1 (5 bases). Deletions cut 3 bases from V and 3 bases from J, with 11 bases between. This CDR3 spans 14 amino acids. Germline-derived CDR1 and CDR2 are SEHNR and FQNEAQ (reference sequence). CDR3 protein: CASSLFGGDTEAFF. Written as DNA, the CDR3 is TGTGCCAGCAGCTTGTTTGGAGGGGACACTGAAGCTTTCTTT.

This clone was recorded once. This chain connects TRBV29-1 to TRBJ1-1; 7 bases line up with TRBD1. CDR1 is SQVTM and CDR2 is ANQGSEA in the germline V gene. V was pared by 7 bases and J by 1 base, with 9 bases of the junction left unmatched. The CDR3 has 14 residues. In DNA, the CDR3 is TGCAGCGCCCGACAGGGTATTCGGAACACTGAAGCTTTCTTT. It yields the protein CSARQGIRNTEAFF.

This clone was seen a few times. The rearrangement uses TRBV6-5 and TRBJ2-7; TRBD2 might be the D (6 bases). Trimming left V 2 bases short and J 4 bases short, with 12 bases between. CDR3 length equals 14 residues. The germline V gene encodes CDR1 MNHEY and CDR2 SVGAGI. CDR3: CASSYLGTGYEQYF. The CDR3 bases are TGTGCCAGCAGTTACCTCGGGACTGGATACGAGCAGTACTTC.

The chain combines TRBV6-5 with TRBJ2-5; 10 positions agree with TRBD1. The V and J ends lost 8 bases and 5 bases, in that order; junction bases with no gene match: 8. Germline CDR1 is MNHEY and CDR2 is SVGAGI. The CDR3 is 14 amino acids. CDR3: CASGDRGRRETQYF. In DNA, the CDR3 is TGTGCCAGCGGTGACAGGGGGCGGAGGGAGACCCAGTACTTC.

CDR3 DNA: TGCGCCAGCAGGGTCCTAGTAAGCACCGGGGAGCTGTTTTTT. This sequence encodes CASRVLVSTGELFF. This sequence joins TRBV4-1 and TRBJ2-2, with D hard to call. Between the trimmed V and J ends, which lost 6 bases and 4 bases, there was a span of 12 bases. There are 14 residues in the CDR3. Germline CDR1 is MGHRA and CDR2 is YSYEKL.

The rearrangement uses TRBV7-3 and TRBJ2-3, with 7 nucleotides matching TRBD2. J lost 2 bases, V lost 3 bases, and 8 bases had no gene match. Germline-derived CDR1 and CDR2 are SGHTA and FQGTGA. The CDR3 loop spans 16 amino acids. The CDR3 here is CASSLVPSGLTDTQYF. CDR3 coding DNA: TGTGCCAGCAGCTTGGTGCCTAGCGGACTCACAGATACGCAGTATTTT.

V usage is TRBV2 and J usage is TRBJ2-7; 9 positions match TRBD1. The CDR3 has 14 amino acids. Trimming took 8 bases from V and 3 from J; bases not matched to a gene: 8. The germline gives CDR1 SNHLY, CDR2 FYNNEI. The CDR3 loop is CASLDRGSHYEQYF. In DNA, the CDR3 is TGTGCCAGCCTAGACAGGGGGTCCCACTACGAGCAGTACTTC.

The gene calls are TRBV7-9 and TRBJ2-1; 9 nucleotides align to TRBD2. Per the germline V gene, CDR1 is SEHNR and CDR2 is FQNEAQ (reference sequence). This CDR3 has 16 amino acids. J was trimmed by 0 bases and V by 1 base; bases with no gene match: 1. CDR3 residues: CASSLGGGGSYNEQFF. For the CDR3, the DNA is TGTGCCAGCAGCTTAGGCGGGGGGGGCTCCTACAATGAGCAGTTCTTC.

This chain connects TRBV10-2 to TRBJ2-7; the D gene is possibly TRBD2 (6 bases). The CDR3 has 12 amino acids. Germline V lookup: CDR1 WSHSY, CDR2 SAAADI. V was shortened by 7 bases and J by 2 bases, with 9 bases between the two germline ends. CDR3 sequence: CASNSGAYEQYF. CDR3 nucleotides: TGCGCCAGCAATAGCGGAGCCTACGAGCAGTACTTC.

V usage is TRBV29-1 and J usage is TRBJ1-1; 8 bases line up with TRBD1. V gave up 4 bases and J gave up 11 bases; unmatched junction bases: 15. Germline CDR1 and CDR2: SQVTM and ANQGSEA. The CDR3 has 14 amino acids. CDR3 coding DNA: TGCAGCGTTGGGTCAGGGGGCGCTGTTAAAAAGGCTTTCTTT. Its translation: CSVGSGGAVKKAFF.

The rearrangement joins TRBV4-1 to TRBJ2-3, with 8 bases aligning to TRBD1. CDR3 length: 16 residues. V lost 3 bases and J lost 4; bases outside the gene matches: 9. The germline gives CDR1 MGHRA, CDR2 YSYEKL. The CDR3 protein is CASSQKDRVGADTQYF. The DNA for the CDR3 is TGCGCCAGCAGCCAGAAGGACAGGGTTGGTGCAGATACGCAGTATTTT.